This T cell receptor beta chain was sequenced in a study of T cell clonotyping in hematopoietic cell transplantation. Overall study results and limits: Recipient TCR diversity dropped after transplant; expanded clonotypes rose from day 30 to 180.

Trimming removed 2 bases at V and 2 bases at J, with 13 bases between. Looked up from germline, CDR1 is SGHNT and CDR2 is YENEEA. The CDR3 is 15 amino acids. Assay: immunoSEQ multiplex PCR; the TCRdb copy retains only in-frame clones and omits some. The table includes 20,000 or so clones, more than 65% detected once. As concerns this clone: As yet, its antigen is unknown.

This rearrangement joins TRBV11-3 to TRBJ2-7; D may correspond to TRBD1 or TRBD2 (7 bases each). Input material: peripheral blood mononuclear cells. The sequence came from a man between 60 and 75 years old in good health. Some clones in this sample may be carry-over from other donors' samples. Here the CDR3 reads CASSLSGDSTYEQYF. The DNA for the CDR3 is TGTGCCAGCAGCTTAAGCGGGGACAGTACCTACGAGCAGTACTTC.